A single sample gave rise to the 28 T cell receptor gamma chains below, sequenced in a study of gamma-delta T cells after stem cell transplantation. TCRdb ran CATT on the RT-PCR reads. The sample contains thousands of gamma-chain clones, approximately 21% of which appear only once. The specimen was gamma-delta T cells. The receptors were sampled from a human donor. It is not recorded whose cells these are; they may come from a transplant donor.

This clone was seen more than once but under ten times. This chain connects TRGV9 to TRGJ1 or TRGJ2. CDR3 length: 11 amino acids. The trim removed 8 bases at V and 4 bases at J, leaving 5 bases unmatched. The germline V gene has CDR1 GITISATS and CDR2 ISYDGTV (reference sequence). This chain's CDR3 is CALSHYYKKLF. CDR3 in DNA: TGTGCCTTGTCCCACTATTATAAGAAACTCTTT.

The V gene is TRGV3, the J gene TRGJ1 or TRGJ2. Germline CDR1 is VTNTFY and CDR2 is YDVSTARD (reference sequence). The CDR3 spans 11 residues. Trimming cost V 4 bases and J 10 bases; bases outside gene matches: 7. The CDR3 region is CATWDGHKKLF. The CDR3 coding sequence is TGTGCCACCTGGGATGGACACAAGAAACTCTTT.

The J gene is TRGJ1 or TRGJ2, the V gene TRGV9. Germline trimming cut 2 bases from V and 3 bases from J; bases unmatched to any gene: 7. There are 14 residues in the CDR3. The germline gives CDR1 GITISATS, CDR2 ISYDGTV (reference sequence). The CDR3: CALWEATSYYKKLF. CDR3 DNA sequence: TGTGCCTTGTGGGAGGCTACCAGTTATTATAAGAAACTCTTT.

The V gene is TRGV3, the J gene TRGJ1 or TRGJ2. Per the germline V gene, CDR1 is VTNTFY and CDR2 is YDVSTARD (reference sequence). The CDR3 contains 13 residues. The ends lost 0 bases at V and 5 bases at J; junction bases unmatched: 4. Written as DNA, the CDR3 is TGTGCCACCTGGGACAGGCCGCATTATAAGAAACTCTTT. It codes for CATWDRPHYKKLF.

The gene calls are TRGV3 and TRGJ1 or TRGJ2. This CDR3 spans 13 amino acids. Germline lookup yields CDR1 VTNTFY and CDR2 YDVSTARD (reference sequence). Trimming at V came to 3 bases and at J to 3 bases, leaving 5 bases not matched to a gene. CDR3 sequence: CATWDGRYYKKLF. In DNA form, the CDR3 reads TGTGCCACCTGGGACGGACGTTATTATAAGAAACTCTTT.

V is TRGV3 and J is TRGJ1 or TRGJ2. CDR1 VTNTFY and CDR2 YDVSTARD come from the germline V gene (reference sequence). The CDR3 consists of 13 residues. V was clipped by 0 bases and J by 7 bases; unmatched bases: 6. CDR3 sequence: CATWDRIRYKKLF. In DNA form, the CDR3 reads TGTGCCACCTGGGACAGGATCAGGTATAAGAAACTCTTT.

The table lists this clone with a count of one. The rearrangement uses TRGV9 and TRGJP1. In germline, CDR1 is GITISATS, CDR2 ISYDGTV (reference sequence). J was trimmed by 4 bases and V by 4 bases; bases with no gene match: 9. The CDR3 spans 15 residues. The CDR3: CALWDYDNTGWFKIF. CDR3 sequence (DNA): TGTGCCTTGTGGGATTATGATAACACTGGTTGGTTCAAGATATTT.

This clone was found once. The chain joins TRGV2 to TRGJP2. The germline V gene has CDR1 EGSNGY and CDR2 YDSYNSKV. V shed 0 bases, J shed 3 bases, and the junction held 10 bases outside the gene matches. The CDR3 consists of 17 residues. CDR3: CATWDGPGGGSDWIKTF. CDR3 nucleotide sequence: TGTGCCACCTGGGACGGGCCCGGGGGGGGTAGTGATTGGATCAAGACGTTT.

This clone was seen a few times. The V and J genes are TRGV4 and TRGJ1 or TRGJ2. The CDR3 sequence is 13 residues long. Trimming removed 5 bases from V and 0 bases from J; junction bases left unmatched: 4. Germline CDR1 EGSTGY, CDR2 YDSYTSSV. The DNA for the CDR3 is TGTGCCACCTGGGTGTCGAATTATTATAAGAAACTCTTT. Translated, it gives CATWVSNYYKKLF.

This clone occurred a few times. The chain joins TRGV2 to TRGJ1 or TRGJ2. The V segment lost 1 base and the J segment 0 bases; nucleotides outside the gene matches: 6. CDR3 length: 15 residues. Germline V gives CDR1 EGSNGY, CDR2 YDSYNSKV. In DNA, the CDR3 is TGTGCCACCTGGGACGGTAATTCGAATTATTATAAGAAACTCTTT. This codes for CATWDGNSNYYKKLF.

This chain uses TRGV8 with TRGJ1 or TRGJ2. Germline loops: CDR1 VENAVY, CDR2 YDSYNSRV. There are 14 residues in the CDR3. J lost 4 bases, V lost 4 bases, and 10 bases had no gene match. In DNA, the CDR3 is TGTGCCACCTGGGACCCACGCCCATATTATAAGAAACTCTTT. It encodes CATWDPRPYYKKLF.

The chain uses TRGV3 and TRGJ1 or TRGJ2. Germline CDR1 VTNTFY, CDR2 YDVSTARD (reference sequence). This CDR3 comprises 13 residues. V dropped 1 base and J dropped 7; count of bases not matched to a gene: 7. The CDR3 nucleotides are TGTGCCACCTGGGACAGCCCGAGGTATAAGAAACTCTTT. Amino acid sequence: CATWDSPRYKKLF.

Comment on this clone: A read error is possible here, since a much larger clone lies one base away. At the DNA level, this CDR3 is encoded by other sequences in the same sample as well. CDR3 in amino acids: CATWDRLYYKKLF. The CDR3 DNA is TGTGCCACCTGGGACAGGCTTTATTATAAGAAACTCTTT. This chain links TRGV3 with TRGJ1 or TRGJ2. Per the germline V gene, CDR1 is VTNTFY and CDR2 is YDVSTARD (reference sequence). CDR3 length equals 13 residues. Trimming removed 0 bases from V and 3 bases from J; junction bases left unmatched: 2.

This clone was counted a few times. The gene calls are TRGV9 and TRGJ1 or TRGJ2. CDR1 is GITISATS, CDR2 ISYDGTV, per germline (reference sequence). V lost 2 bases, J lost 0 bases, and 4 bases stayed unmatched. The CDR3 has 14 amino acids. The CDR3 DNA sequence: TGTGCCTTGTGGGAGGATTTGAATTATTATAAGAAACTCTTT. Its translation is CALWEDLNYYKKLF.

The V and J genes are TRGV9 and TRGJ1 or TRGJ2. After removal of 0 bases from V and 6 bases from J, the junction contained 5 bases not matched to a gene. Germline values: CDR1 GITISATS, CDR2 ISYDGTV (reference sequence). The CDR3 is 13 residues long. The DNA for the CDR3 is TGTGCCTTGTGGGAGGTGGGGAGTTATAAGAAACTCTTT. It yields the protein CALWEVGSYKKLF.

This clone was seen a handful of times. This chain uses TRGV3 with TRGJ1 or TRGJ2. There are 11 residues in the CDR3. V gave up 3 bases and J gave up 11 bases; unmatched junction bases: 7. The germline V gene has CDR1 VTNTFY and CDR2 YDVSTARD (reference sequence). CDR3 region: CATWDAHEKLF. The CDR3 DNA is TGTGCCACCTGGGACGCACACGAGAAACTCTTT.

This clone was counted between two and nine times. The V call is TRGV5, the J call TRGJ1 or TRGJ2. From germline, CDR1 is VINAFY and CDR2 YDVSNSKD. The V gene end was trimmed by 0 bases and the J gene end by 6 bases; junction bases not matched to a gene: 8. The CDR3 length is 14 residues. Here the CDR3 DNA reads TGTGCCACCTGGGACAGGCGGCTGGGTTATAAGAAACTCTTT. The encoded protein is CATWDRRLGYKKLF.

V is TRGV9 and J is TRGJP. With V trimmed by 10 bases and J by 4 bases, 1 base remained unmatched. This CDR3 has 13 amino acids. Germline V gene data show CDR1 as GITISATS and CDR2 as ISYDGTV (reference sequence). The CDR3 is CALQELGKKIKVF. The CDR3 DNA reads TGTGCCTTACAAGAGTTGGGCAAAAAAATCAAGGTATTT.

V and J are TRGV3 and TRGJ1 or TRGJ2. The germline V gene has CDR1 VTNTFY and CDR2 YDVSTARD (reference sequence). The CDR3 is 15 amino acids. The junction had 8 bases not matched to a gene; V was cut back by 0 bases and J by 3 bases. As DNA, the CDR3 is TGTGCCACCTGGGACAGGCGAGGGGGTTATTATAAGAAACTCTTT. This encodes CATWDRRGGYYKKLF.

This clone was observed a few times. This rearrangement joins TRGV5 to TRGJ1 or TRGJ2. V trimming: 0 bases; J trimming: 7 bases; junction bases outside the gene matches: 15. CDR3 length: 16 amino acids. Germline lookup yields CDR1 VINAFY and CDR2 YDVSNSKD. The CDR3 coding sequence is TGTGCCACCTGGGACAGGCAAATATGCCTGGGGTATAAGAAACTCTTT. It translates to CATWDRQICLGYKKLF.

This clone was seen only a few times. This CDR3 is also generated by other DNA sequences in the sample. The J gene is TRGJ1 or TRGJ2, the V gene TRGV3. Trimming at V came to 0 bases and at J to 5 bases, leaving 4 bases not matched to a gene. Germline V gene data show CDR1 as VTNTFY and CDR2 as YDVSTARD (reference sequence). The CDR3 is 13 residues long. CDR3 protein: CATWDRLDYKKLF. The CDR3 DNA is TGTGCCACCTGGGACAGGCTCGATTATAAGAAACTCTTT.

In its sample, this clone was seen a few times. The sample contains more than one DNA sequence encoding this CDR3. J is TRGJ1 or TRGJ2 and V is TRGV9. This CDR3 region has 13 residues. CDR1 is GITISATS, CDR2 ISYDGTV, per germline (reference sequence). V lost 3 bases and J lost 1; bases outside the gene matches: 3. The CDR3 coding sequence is TGTGCCTTGTGGGAGTCCAATTATTATAAGAAACTCTTT. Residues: CALWESNYYKKLF.

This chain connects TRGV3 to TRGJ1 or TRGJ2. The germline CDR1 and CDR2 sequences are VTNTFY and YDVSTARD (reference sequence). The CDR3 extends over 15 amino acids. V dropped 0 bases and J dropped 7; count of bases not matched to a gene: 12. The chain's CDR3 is CATWDRLPRGYKKLF. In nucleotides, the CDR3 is TGTGCCACCTGGGACAGGCTCCCTAGGGGATATAAGAAACTCTTT.

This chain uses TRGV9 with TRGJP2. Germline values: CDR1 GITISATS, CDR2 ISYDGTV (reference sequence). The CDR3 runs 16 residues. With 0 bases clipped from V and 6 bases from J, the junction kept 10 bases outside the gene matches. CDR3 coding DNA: TGTGCCTTGTGGGAGGTGCCTCCGTCGGGTGATTGGATCAAGACGTTT. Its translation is CALWEVPPSGDWIKTF.

This CDR3 is CATWDFGYGDWIKTF. CDR3 bases: TGTGCCACCTGGGACTTTGGATACGGTGATTGGATCAAGACGTTT. The chain recombines TRGV3 with TRGJP2. With 3 bases clipped from V and 6 bases from J, the junction kept 10 bases outside the gene matches. The CDR3 loop spans 15 amino acids. Germline CDR1 VTNTFY, CDR2 YDVSTARD (reference sequence).

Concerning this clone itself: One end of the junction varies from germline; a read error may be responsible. In DNA, the CDR3 is TGTGCCACCCGGGAGGGCGATTGGATCAAGACGTTT. It translates to CATREGDWIKTF. The chain links TRGV8 to TRGJP2. The CDR3 has 12 amino acids. CDR1 and CDR2 from the germline V gene are VENAVY and YDSYNSRV.

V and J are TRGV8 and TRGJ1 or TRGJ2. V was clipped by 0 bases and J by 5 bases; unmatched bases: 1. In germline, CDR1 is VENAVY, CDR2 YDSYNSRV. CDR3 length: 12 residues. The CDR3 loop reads CATWDRDYKKLF. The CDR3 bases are TGTGCCACCTGGGATAGGGATTATAAGAAACTCTTT.

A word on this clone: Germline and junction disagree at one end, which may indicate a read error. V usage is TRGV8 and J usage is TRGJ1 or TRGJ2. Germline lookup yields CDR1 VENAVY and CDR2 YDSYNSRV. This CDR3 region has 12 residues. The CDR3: CATWEGYYKKLF. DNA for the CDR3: TGTGCTACCTGGGAGGGTTATTATAAGAAACTCTTT.